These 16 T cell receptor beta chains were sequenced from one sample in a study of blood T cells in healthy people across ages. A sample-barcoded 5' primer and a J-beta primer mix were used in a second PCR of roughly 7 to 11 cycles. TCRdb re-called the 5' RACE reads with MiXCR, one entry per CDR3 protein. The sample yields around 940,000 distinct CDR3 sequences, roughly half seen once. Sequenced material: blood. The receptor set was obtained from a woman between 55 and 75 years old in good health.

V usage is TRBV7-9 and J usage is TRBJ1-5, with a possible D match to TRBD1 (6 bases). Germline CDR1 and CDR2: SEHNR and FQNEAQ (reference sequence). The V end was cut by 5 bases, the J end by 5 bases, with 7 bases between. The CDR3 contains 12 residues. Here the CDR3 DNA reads TGTGCCAGCAGCCGGACAGATCAGCCCCAGCATTTT. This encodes CASSRTDQPQHF.

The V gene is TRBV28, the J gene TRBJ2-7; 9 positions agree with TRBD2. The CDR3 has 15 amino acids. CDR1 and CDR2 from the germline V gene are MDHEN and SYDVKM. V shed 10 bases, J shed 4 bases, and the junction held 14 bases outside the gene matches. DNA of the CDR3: TGTGCCAACCCCTTTATGGCGGGAGGGCCGTACGAGCAGTACTTC. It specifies CANPFMAGGPYEQYF.

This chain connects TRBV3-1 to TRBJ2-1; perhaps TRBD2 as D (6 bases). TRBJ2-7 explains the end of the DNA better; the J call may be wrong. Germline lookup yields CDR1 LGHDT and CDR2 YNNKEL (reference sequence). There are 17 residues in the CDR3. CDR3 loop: CASSQDRPGGLRGEQYF. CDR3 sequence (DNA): TGTGCCAGCAGCCAAGACCGGCCAGGCGGACTAAGGGGCGAGCAGTACTTC.

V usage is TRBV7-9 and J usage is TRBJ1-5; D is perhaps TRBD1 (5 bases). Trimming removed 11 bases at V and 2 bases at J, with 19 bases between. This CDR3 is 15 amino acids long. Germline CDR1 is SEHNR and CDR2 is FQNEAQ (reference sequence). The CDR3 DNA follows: TGTGCCGCATCCGGGACGGGTGTCGGCAATCAGCCCCAGCATTTT. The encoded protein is CAASGTGVGNQPQHF. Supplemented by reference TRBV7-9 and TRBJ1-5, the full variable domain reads DTGVSQNPRHKITKRGQNVTFRCDPISEHNRLYWYRQTLGQGPEFLTYFQNEAQLEKSRLLSDRFSAERPKGSFSTLEIQRTEQGDSAMYLCAASGTGVGNQPQHFGDGTRLSIL.

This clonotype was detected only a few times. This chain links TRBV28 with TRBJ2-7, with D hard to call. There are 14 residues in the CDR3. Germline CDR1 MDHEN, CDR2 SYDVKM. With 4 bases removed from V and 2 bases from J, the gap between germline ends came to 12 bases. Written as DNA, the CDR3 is TGTGCCAGCAGTTACATCGGGTCCACCTACGAGCAGTACTTC. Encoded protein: CASSYIGSTYEQYF.

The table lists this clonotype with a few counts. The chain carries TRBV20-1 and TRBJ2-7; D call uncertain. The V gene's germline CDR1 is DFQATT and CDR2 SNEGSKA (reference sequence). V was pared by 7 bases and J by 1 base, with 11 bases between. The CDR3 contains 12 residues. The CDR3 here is CSVPQESYEQYF. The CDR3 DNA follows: TGCAGTGTTCCTCAGGAGTCCTACGAGCAGTACTTC.

CDR3 sequence reads: CASNKMGGNSPLHF. Written as DNA, the CDR3 is TGTGCCAGCAATAAAATGGGGGGGAATTCACCCCTCCACTTT. The V call is TRBV28, the J call TRBJ1-6, with a possible D match to TRBD1 (5 bases). V lost 7 bases and J lost 7, with 14 bases in between. This CDR3 spans 14 amino acids. Germline V lookup: CDR1 MDHEN, CDR2 SYDVKM.

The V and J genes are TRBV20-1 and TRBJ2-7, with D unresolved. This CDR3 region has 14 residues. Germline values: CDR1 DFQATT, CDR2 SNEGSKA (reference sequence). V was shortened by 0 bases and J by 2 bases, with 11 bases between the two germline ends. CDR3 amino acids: CSARDSVIPYEQYF. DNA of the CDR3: TGCAGTGCTAGAGATTCGGTTATTCCCTACGAGCAGTACTTC.

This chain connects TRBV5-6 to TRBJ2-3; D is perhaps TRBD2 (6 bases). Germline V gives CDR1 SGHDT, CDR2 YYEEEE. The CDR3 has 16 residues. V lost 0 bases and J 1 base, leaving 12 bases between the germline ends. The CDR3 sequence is CASSLAAQRGTDTQYF. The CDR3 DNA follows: TGTGCCAGCAGCTTGGCCGCACAGCGGGGCACAGATACGCAGTATTTT.

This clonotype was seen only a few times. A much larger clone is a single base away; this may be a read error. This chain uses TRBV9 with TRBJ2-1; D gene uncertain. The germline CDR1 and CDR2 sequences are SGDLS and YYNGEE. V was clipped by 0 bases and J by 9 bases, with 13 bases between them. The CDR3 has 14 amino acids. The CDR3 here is CASSVGGSGVEQFF. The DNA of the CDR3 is TGTGCCAGCAGCGTAGGTGGTAGTGGGGTTGAGCAGTTCTTC. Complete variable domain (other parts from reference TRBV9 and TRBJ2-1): DSGVTQTPKHLITATGQRVTLRCSPRSGDLSVYWYQQSLDQGLQFLIQYYNGEERAKGNILERFSAQQFPDLHSELNLSSLELGDSALYFCASSVGGSGVEQFFGPGTRLTVL.

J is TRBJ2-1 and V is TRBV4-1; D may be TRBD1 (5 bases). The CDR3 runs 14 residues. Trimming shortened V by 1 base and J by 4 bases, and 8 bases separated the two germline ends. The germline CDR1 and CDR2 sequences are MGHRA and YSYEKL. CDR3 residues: CASSQADIYNEQFF. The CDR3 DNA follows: TGCGCCAGCAGCCAAGCGGACATTTACAATGAGCAGTTCTTC.

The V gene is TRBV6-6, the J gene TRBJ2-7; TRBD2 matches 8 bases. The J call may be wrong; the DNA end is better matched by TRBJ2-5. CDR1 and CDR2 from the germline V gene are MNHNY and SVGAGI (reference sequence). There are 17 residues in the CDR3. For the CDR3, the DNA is TGTGCCAGCAGTTATCTTATGGCTAGCGGGCTTGGAGAGACCCAGTACTTC. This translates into CASSYLMASGLGETQYF.

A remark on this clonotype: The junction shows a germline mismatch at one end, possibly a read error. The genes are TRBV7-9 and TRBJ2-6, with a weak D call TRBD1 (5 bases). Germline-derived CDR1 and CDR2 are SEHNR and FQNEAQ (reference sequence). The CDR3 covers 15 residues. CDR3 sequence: CASSSPYSGANGLTF. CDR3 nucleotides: TGTGCCAGCAGCTCACCTTACTCTGGGGCCAACGGCCTGACTTTC.

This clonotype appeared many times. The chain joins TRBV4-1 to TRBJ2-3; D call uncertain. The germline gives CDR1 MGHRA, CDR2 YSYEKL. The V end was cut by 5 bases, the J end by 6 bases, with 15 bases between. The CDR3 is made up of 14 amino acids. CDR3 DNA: TGCGCCAGCAGCTTCGGCGGACCTAAGGATACGCAGTATTTT. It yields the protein CASSFGGPKDTQYF.

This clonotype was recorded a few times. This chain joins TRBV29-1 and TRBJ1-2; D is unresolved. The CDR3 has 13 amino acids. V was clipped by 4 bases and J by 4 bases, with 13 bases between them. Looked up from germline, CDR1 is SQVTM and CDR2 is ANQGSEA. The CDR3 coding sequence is TGCAGCGTTGCTGGGGAGCTCGGCTATGGCTACACCTTC. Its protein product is CSVAGELGYGYTF.

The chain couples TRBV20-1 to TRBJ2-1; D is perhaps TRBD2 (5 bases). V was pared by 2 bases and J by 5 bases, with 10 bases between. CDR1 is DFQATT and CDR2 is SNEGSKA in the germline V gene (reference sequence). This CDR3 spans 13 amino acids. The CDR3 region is CSARPRGNNEQFF. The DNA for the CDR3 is TGCAGTGCTAGACCCCGGGGTAACAATGAGCAGTTCTTC.